The clone carrying this TCR beta chain was observed many times. The antigen is undetermined. This sample was taken from a study of T cell repertoires in cytomegalovirus infection. Study-wide context: TCR beta signatures that were public indicated CMV infection and matching HLA type.

V lost 4 bases, J lost 2 bases, and 12 bases lay in between. Germline V lookup: CDR1 SGHAT, CDR2 FQNNGV. The CDR3 runs to 14 residues. Overall study results and limits: Cumulative public TCR beta family frequency identified CMV carriers with the relevant HLA. What dominated the ex vivo response were HLA-C-restricted CMV-specific TCR beta clonotypes.

Using its own MiXCR run on the reads, TCRdb lists one record per CDR3 protein. The data show 65,000 to 90,000 distinct CDR3 sequences, around 3.5% seen once. V is TRBV11-2 and J is TRBJ2-7, with D unresolved. The TCR originated in a human donor in good health (CMV status not recorded). Some clones in this sample may be carry-over from other donors' samples. Sequencing used PBMCs. CDR3 protein: CASSSTRGAYEQYF. The CDR3 region has the DNA TGTGCCAGCAGCTCAACGCGTGGGGCCTACGAGCAGTACTTC.